This T cell receptor beta chain was obtained from a study of cytomegalovirus exposure and HLA in healthy donors. Study overall: A previous analysis identified around 120 million unique TCR beta sequences derived from around 200 million T cells. Unique TCRs from HLA-typed donors, 80 million to 90 million of them, were held in an early data release. Study findings and constraints: In a later analysis, several top co-occurrence clusters appeared linked to parvovirus B19, influenza, CMV and Epstein-Barr virus.

This CDR3 is 16 amino acids long. Germline CDR1 LGHNA, CDR2 YNFKEQ. Trimming left V 0 bases short and J 0 bases short, with 9 bases between. Amplification used 60 Vbeta primers and 13 Jbeta primers. Sequenced by immunoSEQ multiplex PCR; TCRdb stores in-frame clones only, minus some. The sample carries 150,000 to 200,000 clones, 84% recorded once. Notes on this clone: Its matching antigen is unknown.

This receptor was obtained from a man aged 45-65 years in good health and CMV-seropositive. The V call is TRBV4-2, the J call TRBJ1-3; D gene uncertain. Material: PBMCs. In DNA, the CDR3 is TGTGCCAGCAGCCAAGATCTGAGTACCTCTGGAAACACCATATATTTT. It is translated as CASSQDLSTSGNTIYF.